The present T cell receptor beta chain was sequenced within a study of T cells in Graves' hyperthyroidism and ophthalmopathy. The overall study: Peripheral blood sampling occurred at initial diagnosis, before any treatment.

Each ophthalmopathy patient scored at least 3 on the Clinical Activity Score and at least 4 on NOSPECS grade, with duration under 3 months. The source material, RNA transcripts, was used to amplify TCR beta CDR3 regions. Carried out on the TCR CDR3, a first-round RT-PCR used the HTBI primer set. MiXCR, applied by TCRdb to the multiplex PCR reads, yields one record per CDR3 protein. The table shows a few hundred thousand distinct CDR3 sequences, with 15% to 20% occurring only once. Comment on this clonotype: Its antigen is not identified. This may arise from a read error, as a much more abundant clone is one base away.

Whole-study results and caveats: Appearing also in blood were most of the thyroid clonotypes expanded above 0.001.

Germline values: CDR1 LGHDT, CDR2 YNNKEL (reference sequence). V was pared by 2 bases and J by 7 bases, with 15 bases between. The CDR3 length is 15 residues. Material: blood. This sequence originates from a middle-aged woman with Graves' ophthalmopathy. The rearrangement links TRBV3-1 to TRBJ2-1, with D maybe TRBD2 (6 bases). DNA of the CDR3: TGTGCCAGCAGCCAATCCACCGGAGGAGGGAATGAGCAGTTCTTC. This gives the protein CASSQSTGGGNEQFF.